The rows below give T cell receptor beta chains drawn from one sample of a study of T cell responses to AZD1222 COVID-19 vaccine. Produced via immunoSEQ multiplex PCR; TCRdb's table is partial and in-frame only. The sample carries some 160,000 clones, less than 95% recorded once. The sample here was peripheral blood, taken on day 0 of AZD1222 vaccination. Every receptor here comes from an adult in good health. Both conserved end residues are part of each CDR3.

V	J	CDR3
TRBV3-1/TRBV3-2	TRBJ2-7	CASSQGARDPPYEQYF
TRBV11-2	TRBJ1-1	CASSVRQGATTEAFF
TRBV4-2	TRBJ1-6	CASSQDAATSSYNSPLHF
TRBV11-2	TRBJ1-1	CASSSFYPQGFELNTEAFF
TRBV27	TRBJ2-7	CASSSSSYEQYF
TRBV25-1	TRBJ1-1	CASSPQGNTEAFF
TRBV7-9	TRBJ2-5	CASSRVHGQTQYF
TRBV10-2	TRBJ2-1	CASRKVPSEQFF
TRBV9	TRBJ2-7	CASSVGDGVHEQYF
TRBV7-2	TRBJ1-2	CASSSNGQGARGGYTF
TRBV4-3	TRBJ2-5	CASSQDNSARTETQYF
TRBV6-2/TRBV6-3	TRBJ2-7	CASSYPKLAEDYEQYF
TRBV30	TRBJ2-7	CAGTAVSYEQYF
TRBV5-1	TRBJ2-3	CASSLLAGSVTDTQYF
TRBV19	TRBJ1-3	CASSPGPAAGNTIYF
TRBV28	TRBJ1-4	CASRVDEKLFF
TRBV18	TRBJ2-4	CASSQNRGENIQYF
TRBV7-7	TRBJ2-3	CASSLLAGRTDTQYF
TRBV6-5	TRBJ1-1	CASSQGKWYHTEAFF
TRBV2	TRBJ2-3	CASRRGRGSGVGDTQYF
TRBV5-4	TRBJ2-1	CASSLAGASSYNEQFF
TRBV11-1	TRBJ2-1	CASSFFRGGEQFF
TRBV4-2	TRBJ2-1	CASSQNPHGGLAGEQFF
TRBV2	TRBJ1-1	CASSGWGGAGEAFF
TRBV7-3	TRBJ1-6	CASSSTGLSPLHF
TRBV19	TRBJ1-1	CASSIGEGWTEAFF
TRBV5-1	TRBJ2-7	CASRLMAGEQYF
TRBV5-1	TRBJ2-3	CASTFKGGSTDTQYF
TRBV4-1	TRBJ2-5	CASSQLAGGYRETQYF
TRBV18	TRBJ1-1	CASSPLLKGEAFF
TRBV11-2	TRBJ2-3	CASSLLVGADTQYF
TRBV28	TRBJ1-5	CASDRGLNQPQHF
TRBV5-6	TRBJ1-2	CASSLAGTREGYTF
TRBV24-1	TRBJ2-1	CATSVASKKNEQFF
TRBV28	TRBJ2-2	CASSSYREGELFF
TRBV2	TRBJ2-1	CASRGGTRGDEQFF
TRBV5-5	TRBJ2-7	CASSLWDRGPYEQYF
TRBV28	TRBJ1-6	CASRTQGMFNSPLHF
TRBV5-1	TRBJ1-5	CASSRGSNQPQHF
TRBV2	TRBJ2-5	CASKETTRSRETQYF
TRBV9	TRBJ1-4	CASSPRMGNEKLFF
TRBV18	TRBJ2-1	CASSPQPQTHEQFF
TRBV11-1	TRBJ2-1	CASGTDLSSYNEQFF
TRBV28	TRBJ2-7	CASSRAGGRAYEQYF
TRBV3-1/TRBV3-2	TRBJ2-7	CASSRNYEQYF
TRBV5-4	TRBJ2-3	CASSSIQGGTDTQYF
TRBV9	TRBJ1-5	CASSVAGGNQPQHF
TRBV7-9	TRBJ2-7	CASSRGLAGWADEQYF
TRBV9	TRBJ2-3	CASSVATDTQYF
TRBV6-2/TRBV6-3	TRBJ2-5	CASSLLRDYQETQYF